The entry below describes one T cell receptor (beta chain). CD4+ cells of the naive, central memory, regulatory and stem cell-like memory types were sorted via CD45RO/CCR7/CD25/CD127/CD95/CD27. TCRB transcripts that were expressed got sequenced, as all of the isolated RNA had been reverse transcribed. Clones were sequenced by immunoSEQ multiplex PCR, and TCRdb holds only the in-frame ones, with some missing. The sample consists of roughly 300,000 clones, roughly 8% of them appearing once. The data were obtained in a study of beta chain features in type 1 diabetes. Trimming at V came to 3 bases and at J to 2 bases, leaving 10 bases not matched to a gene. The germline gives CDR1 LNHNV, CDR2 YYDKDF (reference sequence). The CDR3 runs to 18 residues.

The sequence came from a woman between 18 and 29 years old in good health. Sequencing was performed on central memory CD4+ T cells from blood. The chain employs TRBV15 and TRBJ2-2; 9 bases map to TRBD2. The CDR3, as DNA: TGTGCCACCAGCAGCTCCCTAAATAGCGGGAGAAACACCGGGGAGCTGTTTTTT. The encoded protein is CATSSSLNSGRNTGELFF.